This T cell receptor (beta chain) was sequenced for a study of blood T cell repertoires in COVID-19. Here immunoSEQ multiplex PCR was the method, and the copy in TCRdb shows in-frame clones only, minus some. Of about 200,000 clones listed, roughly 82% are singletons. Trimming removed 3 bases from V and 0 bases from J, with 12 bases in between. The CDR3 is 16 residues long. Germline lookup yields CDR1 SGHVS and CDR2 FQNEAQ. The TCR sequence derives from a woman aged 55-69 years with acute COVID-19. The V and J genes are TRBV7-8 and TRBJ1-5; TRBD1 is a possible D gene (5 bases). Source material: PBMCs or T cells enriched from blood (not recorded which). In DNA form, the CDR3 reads TGTGCCAGCAGCTTTATACAGGAGTTTAGCAATCAGCCCCAGCATTTT. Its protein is CASSFIQEFSNQPQHF. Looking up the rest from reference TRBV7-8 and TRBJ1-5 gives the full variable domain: GAGVSQSPRYKVAKRGQDVALRCDPISGHVSLFWYQQALGQGPEFLTYFQNEAQLDKSGLPSDRFFAERPEGSVSTLKIQRTQQEDSAVYLCASSFIQEFSNQPQHFGDGTRLSIL.